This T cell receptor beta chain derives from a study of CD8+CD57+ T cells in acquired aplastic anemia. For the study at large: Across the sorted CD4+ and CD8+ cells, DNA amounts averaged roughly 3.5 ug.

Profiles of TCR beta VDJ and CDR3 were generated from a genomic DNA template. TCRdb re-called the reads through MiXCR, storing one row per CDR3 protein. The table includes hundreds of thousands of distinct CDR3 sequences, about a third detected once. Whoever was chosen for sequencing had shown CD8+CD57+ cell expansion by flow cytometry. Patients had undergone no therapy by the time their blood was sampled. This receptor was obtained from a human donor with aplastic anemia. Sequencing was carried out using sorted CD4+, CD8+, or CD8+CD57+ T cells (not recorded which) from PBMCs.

CDR3 loop: CATSRGPLGTSYEQYF. The CDR3 bases are TGTGCCACCAGCAGAGGGCCGTTGGGGACCTCCTACGAGCAGTACTTC. The chain combines TRBV15 with TRBJ2-7; D tentatively reads TRBD1 or TRBD2 (5 bases each). V lost 1 base, J lost 0 bases, and 13 bases lay in between. The CDR3 totals 16 residues. Per the germline V gene, CDR1 is LNHNV and CDR2 is YYDKDF (reference sequence).